This entry is about one TCR beta chain. Its specific antigen is unknown. No much larger clone is present one base from it, and per-base qualities are unavailable. The sample is drawn from a study of T cell responses to AZD1222 COVID-19 vaccine listed by TCRdb under 2021. A note on the overall study: Because spike-specific TCR depth and breadth did not differ between the two schedules, AZD1222 recipients who got a second dose at roughly 4 weeks were pooled with those who got a second dose at roughly 12 weeks. A total of approximately 230 trial participants underwent TCR sequencing, of whom about 200 received two doses of AZD1222 and about 26 received two doses of the MenACWY control vaccine. Trial participants were enrolled into age subgroups of 18-55, 56-69 and 70-plus years, which contained approximately 150, 30 and 60 TCR-sequenced participants, respectively. General study outcomes and caveats: No day 14 peak-response samples were available, so repertoires were characterized only after the peak T cell response. In the small 56-69-year group, the increase in depth fell short of significance, most likely because of low power. Participants were mostly white British, with more females than males. The authors suggested clonal diversity may have been underestimated. A significant rise in spike-specific TCR breadth and depth was observed after two AZD1222 doses relative to day 0 and relative to MenACWY recipients. Vaccine-associated CD4 TCRs spanned the whole spike protein, with dominant responses in regions 160-218 and 743-854. Only a handful of AZD1222 recipients were SARS-CoV-2 seropositive at baseline, limiting conclusions about previously exposed vaccinees. Reportedly, almost half of the unique spike-specific TCRs recognized epitopes lying outside the regions that are mutated in the B.1.351 and B.1.1.7 variants.

Here V drops 6 bases and J drops 2 bases, and the junction holds 5 bases not matched to any gene. CDR3 length: 15 amino acids, cysteine to phenylalanine. The retained sequence is limited to the CDR3, 45 bases, with the frame set at the first base. CDR1 and CDR2 (KGHSH, LQKENI) derive from the germline V gene. The CDR3 regions of human TCRbeta chains were analyzed by immunosequencing. The authors' pipeline ran thus. TCRs in the repertoires were compared against a reference library of SARS-CoV-2-specific TCRs that had been generated with the MIRA antigen-specificity platform. Breadth was defined as the fraction of unique TCRs that were SARS-CoV-2-associated, and depth was defined as the fraction of total T cells that were SARS-CoV-2-associated. Using the MIRA data, each spike-specific TCR was assigned both to the spike region to which the TCR was reactive and to a CD4 or CD8 class. Log10-transformed breadth and depth values were compared by one-way ANOVA with Sidak's multiple comparisons tests. Held by TCRdb, this immuneACCESS table contains in-frame sequences only and omits some clones. Under half of the omission traces to an unresolved V gene where checked; the cause of the rest is unknown. The DNA was the basis for D and trimming; V, J and clone size are from that table. The sample table contains 150,000 to 200,000 clones; only one count was recorded for 90% of them. The ten most abundant clones make up roughly 6.5% of the sample.

Interpreted using the paper, the time point label stands for: baseline before first vaccination. The vaccinee samples were drawn from two UK trials, COV001 and COV002, one of which was a single-blind randomized controlled phase 2/3 trial testing AZD1222 (ChAdOx1 nCoV-19) in healthy adults. Trial participant PBMC samples were collected at day 0 and day 28 after the second dose for TCRbeta chain sequencing. The sequencing here drew on peripheral blood, taken on day 0 of AZD1222 vaccination. The chain is made from TRBV18 and TRBJ1-2; TRBD1 fits 11 bases in the junction. The sequence derives from an adult in good health. At the DNA level, the sequence is TGTGCCAGCTCTCAGGACAGGGGGCTGAACTATGGCTACACCTTC. Its protein product is CASSQDRGLNYGYTF.